Shown below are 25 T cell receptor beta chains from a single sample sequenced in a study of cytomegalovirus exposure and HLA in healthy donors. The PCR employed 60 Vbeta primers together with 13 Jbeta primers. Generated by immunoSEQ multiplex PCR, the TCRdb table keeps only in-frame clones and is missing some. The sample carries 25,000 to 35,000 clones, roughly two fifths recorded once. Material: PBMCs. Source of these receptors: a woman aged 45 to 65 in good health and CMV-seronegative.

The V and J genes are TRBV19 and TRBJ2-2; 8 bases match TRBD2. The CDR3 sequence is 14 residues long. Unmatched junction bases numbered 5, after V lost 5 bases and J lost 6 bases. Per the germline V gene, CDR1 is LNHDA and CDR2 is SQIVND (reference sequence). CDR3: CASSLWTSSGELFF. The CDR3 DNA reads TGTGCCAGTAGTCTCTGGACTAGCTCCGGGGAGCTGTTTTTT.

The chain links TRBV5-6 to TRBJ1-3, with TRBD1 as a possible D gene (6 bases). The CDR3 runs to 15 residues. The V gene lost 2 bases and the J gene lost 4 bases, with 13 bases spanning the gap. Germline lookup yields CDR1 SGHDT and CDR2 YYEEEE. The CDR3: CASSFGGGGGNTIYF. CDR3 sequence (DNA): TGTGCCAGCAGCTTCGGAGGGGGGGGCGGAAACACCATATATTTT.

The CDR3 coding sequence is TGTGCCAGCAGTGATCAGGGCCTTCGCTACGAGCAGTACTTC. It encodes CASSDQGLRYEQYF. The chain employs TRBV6-6 and TRBJ2-7, with TRBD1 as a possible D gene (5 bases). Trimming removed 5 bases at V and 3 bases at J, with 14 bases between. The germline CDR1 and CDR2 sequences are MNHNY and SVGAGI (reference sequence). The CDR3 is 14 residues long.

The chain joins TRBV4-2 to TRBJ1-2, with unresolved D. V lost 7 bases, J lost 0 bases, and 18 bases lay in between. From germline, CDR1 is LGHNA and CDR2 YNFKEQ. This CDR3 spans 16 amino acids. The CDR3 DNA reads as TGTGCCAGCACCCCTAACCCGAGGGAGGCTAACTATGGCTACACCTTC. Translating it yields CASTPNPREANYGYTF.

The CDR3 nucleotides read TGTGCCAGCAGTAGGGGGGGGGACAAGGAATATGGCTACACCTTC. This codes for CASSRGGDKEYGYTF. V is TRBV6-4 and J is TRBJ1-2, with D possibly being TRBD1 (6 bases). The CDR3 consists of 15 residues. The germline V and J ends were trimmed by 5 bases and 5 bases, with 18 bases remaining between them. Germline V CDR1 and CDR2: MRHNA, SNTAGT.

V and J are TRBV7-2 and TRBJ1-3; D not certain. Germline CDR1 reads SGHTA; CDR2 reads FQGNSA. The CDR3 is 14 residues long. V was shortened by 5 bases and J by 0 bases, with 8 bases between the two germline ends. The CDR3 here is CASSPTRSGNTIYF. Here the CDR3 DNA reads TGTGCCAGCAGCCCCACACGCTCTGGAAACACCATATATTTT.

The chain employs TRBV28 and TRBJ1-2; tentatively, D is TRBD1 (6 bases). Trimming removed 3 bases from V and 5 bases from J, with 16 bases in between. Germline V gives CDR1 MDHEN, CDR2 SYDVKM. The CDR3 runs 15 residues. CDR3 nucleotides: TGTGCCAGCAGTTTGATCCGGGCAGGGGCGTATGGCTACACCTTC. It codes for CASSLIRAGAYGYTF.

This clone was recorded a few times. In DNA, the CDR3 is TGTGCCAGCAGTTTATGGGGGCTAGCGAGGAACACCGGGGAGCTGTTTTTT. Residues: CASSLWGLARNTGELFF. V gene TRBV28 combines with J gene TRBJ2-2, with a tentative D call TRBD2 (6 bases). Germline loops: CDR1 MDHEN, CDR2 SYDVKM. The CDR3 spans 17 residues. The ends were cut back, 0 bases at V and 1 base at J, with 12 bases in the middle.

The chain employs TRBV27 and TRBJ2-7; D might be TRBD1 (6 bases). Trimming removed 5 bases at V and 5 bases at J, with 7 bases between. Germline-derived CDR1 and CDR2 are MNHEY and SMNVEV (reference sequence). There are 11 residues in the CDR3. CDR3 bases: TGTGCCAGCAGTGAGGGGGACGAGCAGTACTTC. It specifies CASSEGDEQYF.

This chain uses TRBV7-9 with TRBJ2-3; the match to TRBD2 covers 12 bases. The CDR3 sequence is 18 residues long. V dropped 2 bases and J dropped 9; count of bases not matched to a gene: 15. The V gene's germline CDR1 is SEHNR and CDR2 FQNEAQ (reference sequence). CDR3 amino acids: CASSLRGGLAGPAQTQYF. The CDR3 DNA is TGTGCCAGCAGCTTAAGGGGGGGACTAGCGGGTCCGGCGCAAACGCAGTATTTT.

CDR3 nucleotides: TGTGCCAGCAGTTTGCTGTGGGGCAACAATGAGCAGTTCTTC. Residues: CASSLLWGNNEQFF. The chain couples TRBV27 to TRBJ2-1; the D gene is possibly TRBD1 (5 bases). This CDR3 region has 14 residues. CDR1 MNHEY and CDR2 SMNVEV come from the germline V gene (reference sequence). Trimming left V 3 bases short and J 5 bases short, with 11 bases between.

The rearrangement uses TRBV15 and TRBJ2-7; the match to TRBD1 covers 8 bases. Germline CDR1 LNHNV, CDR2 YYDKDF (reference sequence). J gave up 5 bases and V 1 base, and 4 bases lay outside the gene matches. This CDR3 is 14 amino acids long. The CDR3 nucleotides read TGTGCCACCAGCAGAGTCGGACAGGGCGACGAGCAGTACTTC. It codes for CATSRVGQGDEQYF.

This clone was seen a handful of times. The chain joins TRBV6-5 to TRBJ1-3, with D possibly TRBD1 on 6 matching bases. Between the trimmed V and J ends, which lost 4 bases and 3 bases, there was a span of 16 bases. The germline CDR1 and CDR2 sequences are MNHEY and SVGAGI. The CDR3 is 16 amino acids. CDR3 DNA sequence: TGTGCCAGCAGTTCCTTGGGGGGGGGCCTTGGAAACACCATATATTTT. Encoded protein: CASSSLGGGLGNTIYF.

In regard to this clone: The same CDR3 is also encoded by other DNA sequences in this sample. J is TRBJ2-5 and V is TRBV7-3; D not resolved. Germline assignment: CDR1 SGHTA and CDR2 FQGTGA. The CDR3 totals 13 residues. V was cut by 1 base and J by 2 bases, with 5 bases left in between. Here the CDR3 reads CASSLIPQETQYF. DNA of the CDR3: TGTGCCAGCAGCTTAATCCCTCAAGAGACCCAGTACTTC.

This clone was observed a handful of times. The gene calls are TRBV2 and TRBJ1-3, with D possibly matching TRBD1 (6 bases). V was clipped by 6 bases and J by 2 bases, with 14 bases between them. This CDR3 region has 15 residues. Germline values: CDR1 SNHLY, CDR2 FYNNEI. The CDR3 protein is CASSYQAGAGNTIYF. CDR3 DNA: TGTGCCAGCAGCTATCAGGCAGGGGCTGGAAACACCATATATTTT.

This clone was seen a handful of times. The rearrangement links TRBV28 to TRBJ2-1; 13 bases agree with TRBD2. After removal of 5 bases from V and 2 bases from J, the junction contained 9 bases not matched to a gene. CDR3 length: 18 residues. CDR1 and CDR2 (germline): MDHEN, SYDVKM. CDR3: CASSASPGTSGTYNEQFF. The DNA of the CDR3 is TGTGCCAGCAGTGCATCCCCCGGGACTAGCGGGACCTACAATGAGCAGTTCTTC.

The J gene is TRBJ2-7, the V gene TRBV5-1; D perhaps matches TRBD1 (5 bases). This CDR3 is 14 amino acids long. Trimming shortened V by 4 bases and J by 6 bases, and 17 bases separated the two germline ends. The germline CDR1 and CDR2 sequences are SGHRS and YFSETQ. CDR3 nucleotide sequence: TGCGCCAGCAGCCCTCTGACAGTCCTGGGCGAGCAGTACTTC. This encodes CASSPLTVLGEQYF.

This clone has only a few counts. CDR3 sequence: CSVEGPGSGGYTF. CDR3 coding DNA: TGCAGCGTTGAAGGACCCGGGTCTGGTGGCTACACCTTC. This sequence joins TRBV29-1 and TRBJ1-2, with no clear D. Looked up from germline, CDR1 is SQVTM and CDR2 is ANQGSEA. The CDR3 covers 13 residues. Between the trimmed V and J ends, which lost 1 base and 7 bases, there was a span of 13 bases.

This clone turned up a few times. The gene calls are TRBV14 and TRBJ1-2; TRBD1 aligns across 7 bases. The V and J ends lost 6 bases and 2 bases, in that order; junction bases with no gene match: 3. The length of the CDR3 is 13 residues. CDR1 is SGHDN and CDR2 is FVKESK in the germline V gene. CDR3: CASRLTGNYGYTF. For the CDR3, the DNA is TGTGCCAGCAGGCTGACAGGGAACTATGGCTACACCTTC.

The genes are TRBV7-2 and TRBJ2-5, with 7 bases matching TRBD2. CDR3 length: 13 amino acids. Trimming removed 6 bases from V and 2 bases from J; junction bases left unmatched: 3. Germline V gives CDR1 SGHTA, CDR2 FQGNSA. CDR3 DNA: TGTGCCAGCAGTCGGACTAGACAAGAGACCCAGTACTTC. This gives the protein CASSRTRQETQYF.

This clone was detected once. The chain joins TRBV4-1 to TRBJ2-2, with 10 bases aligning to TRBD1. Germline V lookup: CDR1 MGHRA, CDR2 YSYEKL. CDR3 length: 16 residues. The ends lost 3 bases at V and 3 bases at J; junction bases unmatched: 4. CDR3 sequence: CASSQGQGYDTGELFF. In nucleotides, the CDR3 is TGCGCCAGCAGCCAGGGACAGGGGTACGACACCGGGGAGCTGTTTTTT.

In this sample, this clone turned up a few times. This chain links TRBV7-9 with TRBJ2-3, with 14 bases aligning to TRBD2. This CDR3 is built from 15 residues. Germline values: CDR1 SEHNR, CDR2 FQNEAQ (reference sequence). The V segment lost 8 bases and the J segment 4 bases; nucleotides outside the gene matches: 5. In DNA, the CDR3 is TGTGCCAGCGGAGGGACTAGCGGGAGTGCAGATACGCAGTATTTT. It codes for CASGGTSGSADTQYF.

This clone was counted between two and nine times. The rearrangement links TRBV7-9 to TRBJ2-1; possible D gene TRBD2, 6 bases. The V and J ends lost 6 bases and 8 bases respectively, with 29 bases between them. The CDR3 covers 18 residues. The germline V gene encodes CDR1 SEHNR and CDR2 FQNEAQ (reference sequence). CDR3 coding DNA: TGTGCCAGCAGAAGGGCGCCATTCGGGAGTCTTAGGAGGGATGAGCAGTTCTTC. It yields the protein CASRRAPFGSLRRDEQFF.

The genes are TRBV19 and TRBJ1-1, with TRBD1 matching 8 bases. Per the germline V gene, CDR1 is LNHDA and CDR2 is SQIVND (reference sequence). The CDR3 covers 14 residues. V dropped 5 bases and J dropped 5; count of bases not matched to a gene: 7. The CDR3 DNA is TGTGCCAGTAGTCCATGGACAGGGTTGACTGAAGCTTTCTTT. This translates into CASSPWTGLTEAFF.

This clone was recorded a few times. DNA for the CDR3: TGCAGCGTCCAGAAGCTCCCGGGACTAGCGGGAGGTGATTCCTACGAGCAGTACTTC. Translating it yields CSVQKLPGLAGGDSYEQYF. The genes are TRBV29-1 and TRBJ2-7; 15 nucleotides agree with TRBD2. Germline lookup yields CDR1 SQVTM and CDR2 ANQGSEA. V was clipped by 6 bases and J by 1 base; unmatched bases: 16. This CDR3 has 19 residues.